The 26 T cell receptor beta chains below all came from one sample that was sequenced in a study of tissue T cells after allogeneic stem cell transplantation. Assay used: immunoSEQ multiplex PCR; TCRdb lists only in-frame clones, some missing. The table lists several thousand clones, 35% to 50% of them singletons. Time point noted: mouse harvest day 7 after allogeneic transplant. Tail vein injection delivered 10^7 T-cell-depleted bone marrow cells and 10^6 splenic CD5+ T cells. Sequencing input: skin. Receptor source: a female BALB/c mouse given C57BL/6 T cells with graft-versus-host disease after an allogeneic hematopoietic cell transplant.

Comment on this clone: The genes are named according to mouse. The CDR3 goes on 1 residue after the read ends, and that part is filled in from the germline J gene. This chain links TRBV13-1 with TRBJ2-3, with unresolved D. Deletions cut 0 bases from V and 0 bases from J, with 5 bases between. Germline values: CDR1 NSHNY, CDR2 SYGAGN. The CDR3 covers 14 residues. The CDR3 sequence is CASSDAGSAETLYF. The sequenced CDR3 bases are TGTGCCAGCAGTGATGCAGGCAGTGCAGAAACGCTGTAT.

For this clone: The genes are named according to mouse. The CDR3 is cut off 1 residue early in the read; its end comes from the germline J gene. The chain combines TRBV26 with TRBJ1-4; 8 nucleotides match TRBD1. Germline V gene data show CDR1 as KGHPV and CDR2 as FQNQEV (reference sequence). The J segment lost 7 bases and the V segment lost 3 bases, leaving 4 bases of the junction unmatched. CDR3 length: 14 amino acids. CDR3 DNA, as far as it was read: TGTGCCAGCAGTCTTGGACAGGGAGCCGAAAGATTATTT. Its translation: CASSLGQGAERLF. The complete CDR3 reads CASSLGQGAERLFF.

There are a few counts of this clone. Gene labels here are mouse ones. The sequence runs out 1 residue before the end of the CDR3; the remainder is reconstructed from the germline J gene. The rearrangement joins TRBV12-1 to TRBJ1-3, with 7 bases that match TRBD1. The CDR3 has 14 amino acids. Unmatched junction bases numbered 2, after V lost 3 bases and J lost 1 base. Germline CDR1 and CDR2: SGHSN and HYEKVE. CDR3 DNA (partial): TGTGCCAGCTCTTCGACAGGGTCTGGAAATACGCTCTAT. Encoded protein: CASSSTGSGNTLY. The entire CDR3 is CASSSTGSGNTLYF.

Worth noting for this clone: Gene names are the mouse ones. The read finishes 1 residue shy of the CDR3 end, and the germline J gene is used to complete it. The V call is TRBV26, the J call TRBJ2-7; D ambiguous. The germline V and J ends were trimmed by 6 bases and 0 bases, with 6 bases remaining between them. The CDR3 has 12 residues. Per the germline V gene, CDR1 is KGHPV and CDR2 is FQNQEV (reference sequence). The CDR3 is CASRQSSYEQYF. The DNA read from the CDR3 is TGTGCCAGCAGACAGAGCTCCTATGAACAGTAC.

In regard to this clone: Gene names are mouse gene names. The CDR3 end falls 1 residue outside the read, so it is completed with the germline J gene. The chain uses TRBV26 and TRBJ2-4; no clear D gene. In germline, CDR1 is KGHPV, CDR2 FQNQEV (reference sequence). V gave up 6 bases and J gave up 2 bases, with 9 bases separating them. CDR3 length equals 13 residues. The CDR3 spells CASSREFQNTLYF. Partial CDR3 DNA: TGTGCCAGCAGCCGGGAGTTTCAAAACACCTTGTAC.

As to this clone: All gene names here are mouse names. The sequence runs out 1 residue before the end of the CDR3; the remainder is reconstructed from the germline J gene. The J gene is TRBJ2-4, the V gene TRBV26; TRBD2 agrees at 10 bases. The CDR3 loop spans 15 amino acids. V lost 6 bases to trimming and J lost 1 base; unmatched junction nucleotides: 4. The germline V gene has CDR1 KGHPV and CDR2 FQNQEV (reference sequence). The CDR3 here is CASSPGGAGQNTLYF. The sequenced part of the CDR3 DNA is TGTGCCAGCAGCCCTGGGGGGGCGGGTCAAAACACCTTGTAC.

On this clone itself: Gene and germline names: mouse. The read finishes 1 residue shy of the CDR3 end, and the germline J gene is used to complete it. The V call is TRBV13-3, the J call TRBJ2-5; 9 bases map to TRBD1. Unmatched junction bases numbered 6, after V lost 4 bases and J lost 6 bases. From germline, CDR1 is NNHDY and CDR2 SYVADS. This CDR3 comprises 14 residues. The sequenced CDR3 bases are TGTGCCAGCAGTAACAGGGGGCGAGGGGACACCCAGTAC. Its protein is CASSNRGRGDTQY. The CDR3 in full is CASSNRGRGDTQYF.

The sample holds a few counts of this clone. The gene names given are mouse names. The read stops 1 residue short of the end of the CDR3; the missing end is completed from the germline J gene. The chain joins TRBV16 to TRBJ2-2; unclear D gene. The length of the CDR3 is 14 residues. Trimming stripped 0 bases from V and 2 bases from J, with 4 bases between. Looked up from germline, CDR1 is SGHSA and CDR2 is FRNQAP. The sequenced CDR3 bases are TGTGCAAGCAGCTTAGATCCCAACACCGGGCAGCTCTAC. Residues: CASSLDPNTGQLY. The CDR3 in its entirety is CASSLDPNTGQLYF.

This clone was recorded a few times. Each gene name is a mouse one. The DNA ends 1 residue before the CDR3 does, and the rest of the CDR3 is filled in from the germline J gene. The gene calls are TRBV26 and TRBJ2-7; D call uncertain. The CDR3 is made up of 13 amino acids. The germline V gene has CDR1 KGHPV and CDR2 FQNQEV (reference sequence). Trimming left V 2 bases short and J 0 bases short, with 5 bases between. CDR3 in amino acids: CASSLEGSYEQYF. CDR3 DNA (partial): TGTGCCAGCAGTCTGGAGGGCTCCTATGAACAGTAC.

Regarding this clone: These gene names are mouse names. The CDR3 goes on 1 residue after the read ends, and that part is filled in from the germline J gene. The chain joins TRBV26 to TRBJ2-3, with TRBD1 as a possible D gene (6 bases). This CDR3 spans 13 amino acids. Trimming took 2 bases from V and 4 from J, leaving 7 bases between them. Looked up from germline, CDR1 is KGHPV and CDR2 is FQNQEV (reference sequence). The CDR3 reads CASSLTGTETLYF. CDR3 DNA (partial): TGTGCCAGCAGTCTGACAGGGACAGAAACGCTGTAT.

On this clone: Genes and germline come from the mouse. The DNA ends 1 residue before the CDR3 does, and the rest of the CDR3 is filled in from the germline J gene. The genes are TRBV2 and TRBJ2-1, with TRBD2 matching 10 bases. Germline V gene sequence: CDR1 LGHNA, CDR2 YSYQKL. The junction had 5 bases not matched to a gene; V was cut back by 6 bases and J by 0 bases. The CDR3 spans 16 residues. This CDR3 reads CASRRTGGVNYAEQFF. CDR3 DNA, as far as it was read: TGTGCCAGCAGGCGAACTGGGGGGGTTAACTATGCTGAGCAGTTC.

Of note for this clone: The gene symbols are mouse symbols. The read halts 1 residue ahead of the CDR3 end, with the missing end drawn from the germline J gene. This chain joins TRBV26 and TRBJ2-2; TRBD1 matches 11 bases. Germline V gene lookup returns CDR1 KGHPV and CDR2 FQNQEV (reference sequence). The V gene end was trimmed by 4 bases and the J gene end by 4 bases; junction bases not matched to a gene: 2. This CDR3 is 15 amino acids long. The CDR3 here is CASSRDRGGTGQLYF. CDR3 DNA, as far as it was read: TGTGCCAGCAGTCGGGACAGGGGGGGCACCGGGCAGCTCTAC.

Remarks on this clone: Genes and germline come from the mouse. Read data end 1 residue before the CDR3 end; the end is taken from the germline J gene. The V gene is TRBV26, the J gene TRBJ2-1, with TRBD2 matching 8 bases. The CDR3 is made up of 13 amino acids. The V and J ends lost 4 bases and 7 bases, in that order; junction bases with no gene match: 3. Germline V gene data show CDR1 as KGHPV and CDR2 as FQNQEV (reference sequence). The CDR3 spells CASSQTGGAEQFF. Partial CDR3 DNA: TGTGCCAGCAGTCAAACTGGGGGAGCTGAGCAGTTC.

In its sample, this clone was seen a few times. Mouse gene names apply. The CDR3 end lies 1 residue beyond the end of the read and is filled in from the germline J gene. The chain recombines TRBV16 with TRBJ2-5; D remains ambiguous. The CDR3 totals 14 residues. Germline values: CDR1 SGHSA, CDR2 FRNQAP. The germline V and J ends were trimmed by 0 bases and 0 bases, with 4 bases remaining between them. CDR3 DNA, as far as it was read: TGTGCAAGCAGCTTAGATAACAACCAAGACACCCAGTAC. It yields the protein CASSLDNNQDTQY. The entire CDR3 protein is CASSLDNNQDTQYF.

Worth noting for this clone: Here the gene names and germline are mouse. Read coverage stops 1 residue before the CDR3 terminus; the germline J gene supplies the remainder. V gene TRBV14 combines with J gene TRBJ2-3, with 8 positions matching TRBD1. The CDR3 totals 14 residues. Trimming cost V 3 bases and J 1 base; bases outside gene matches: 1. Germline CDR1 reads SGHDT; CDR2 reads FRDEAV. Incomplete CDR3 DNA: TGTGCCAGCAGTTCACAGGGGGGTGCAGAAACGCTGTAT. Amino acid sequence: CASSSQGGAETLY. The full CDR3 sequence reads CASSSQGGAETLYF.

Remarks on this clone: Gene and germline names: mouse. The CDR3 extends 1 residue past the end of the read, so its final part is completed from the germline J gene. V usage is TRBV26 and J usage is TRBJ1-1, with D unresolved. In germline, CDR1 is KGHPV, CDR2 FQNQEV (reference sequence). Trimming stripped 6 bases from V and 0 bases from J, with 8 bases between. There are 13 residues in the CDR3. Partial CDR3 DNA: TGTGCCAGCAGCCCGACACCAAACACAGAAGTCTTC. Its protein is CASSPTPNTEVF. The whole CDR3 is CASSPTPNTEVFF.

In regard to this clone: Here the gene names and germline are mouse. CDR3 protein: CASSLWGGDQDTQYF. The covered CDR3 bases are TGTGCCAGCAGTCTGTGGGGGGGGGACCAAGACACCCAGTAC. The genes are TRBV26 and TRBJ2-5, with 7 positions matching TRBD2. The DNA ends 1 residue before the CDR3 does, and the rest of the CDR3 is filled in from the germline J gene. The J segment lost 1 base and the V segment lost 1 base, leaving 2 bases of the junction unmatched. The CDR3 extends over 15 amino acids. Germline loops: CDR1 KGHPV, CDR2 FQNQEV (reference sequence).

About this clone: Mouse germline and gene names are used. The observed sequence ends 1 residue before the CDR3 terminus, with the missing tail filled in from the germline J gene. The rearrangement joins TRBV13-3 to TRBJ2-7; 8 bases are shared with TRBD2. Germline V CDR1 and CDR2: NNHDY, SYVADS. The V gene end was trimmed by 3 bases and the J gene end by 0 bases; junction bases not matched to a gene: 2. This CDR3 spans 14 amino acids. Partial CDR3 DNA: TGTGCCAGCAGTGGGGACTGGAGCTCCTATGAACAGTAC. Amino acids: CASSGDWSSYEQY. In full, the CDR3 is CASSGDWSSYEQYF.

This clone was counted a few times. Gene names follow the mouse nomenclature. The observed sequence ends 1 residue before the CDR3 terminus, with the missing tail filled in from the germline J gene. V gene TRBV26 combines with J gene TRBJ1-2, with D possibly matching TRBD1 (5 bases). This CDR3 has 13 amino acids. Per germline, CDR1 KGHPV and CDR2 FQNQEV (reference sequence). With 3 bases removed from V and 2 bases from J, the gap between germline ends came to 7 bases. CDR3 amino acids: CASSLDSNSDYTF. The CDR3 DNA, read in part, is TGTGCCAGCAGTCTTGACAGCAACTCCGACTACACC.

Of note for this clone: Mouse names are used for the genes. CDR3 bases read: TGTGCCAGCAGCCTCCGGGACTTCTCCTATGAACAGTAC. It encodes CASSLRDFSYEQY. The entire CDR3 protein is CASSLRDFSYEQYF. The gene calls are TRBV4 and TRBJ2-7, with D tentatively TRBD2 (6 bases). The CDR3 is cut off 1 residue early in the read; its end comes from the germline J gene. Trimming took 5 bases from V and 0 from J, leaving 11 bases between them. Germline CDR1 is LGHDT and CDR2 is YNNKQL (reference sequence). This CDR3 has 14 amino acids.

In regard to this clone: Mouse names are used for the genes. The observed sequence ends 1 residue before the CDR3 terminus, with the missing tail filled in from the germline J gene. J is TRBJ2-7 and V is TRBV3, with TRBD1 as a possible D gene (6 bases). There are 12 residues in the CDR3. Germline V CDR1 and CDR2: SNHLY, FYNGKV (reference sequence). Trimming left V 4 bases short and J 5 bases short, with 9 bases between. The covered CDR3 bases are TGTGCCAGCAGCTCCACAGGGCATGAACAGTAC. It is translated as CASSSTGHEQY. The CDR3 in full is CASSSTGHEQYF.

In regard to this clone: Gene names and germline refer to mouse. The read comes to an end 1 residue before the CDR3 does, leaving the germline J gene to fill in the end. The chain employs TRBV5 and TRBJ2-1, with TRBD2 matching 10 bases. V dropped 4 bases and J dropped 3; count of bases not matched to a gene: 3. The CDR3 extends over 15 amino acids. Germline values: CDR1 LGHNA, CDR2 YNLKQL (reference sequence). This CDR3 is CASSPDWGVYAEQFF. CDR3 bases read: TGTGCCAGCAGCCCCGACTGGGGGGTCTATGCTGAGCAGTTC.

Concerning this clone itself: Gene names refer to mouse genes. Coverage ceases 1 residue before the CDR3 finishes, and the germline J gene fills in the end. The V and J genes are TRBV26 and TRBJ1-1, with a weak D call TRBD1 (5 bases). The CDR3 has 12 residues. CDR1 is KGHPV and CDR2 is FQNQEV in the germline V gene (reference sequence). Trimming pared 0 bases from V and 9 bases from J, leaving 8 bases between. CDR3 sequence: CASSLSGEKVFF. The sequenced part of the CDR3 DNA is TGTGCCAGCAGTCTGTCAGGGGAGAAAGTCTTC.

Of note for this clone: Each gene name is a mouse one. The read finishes 1 residue shy of the CDR3 end, and the germline J gene is used to complete it. This chain links TRBV3 with TRBJ2-4; 7 bases line up with TRBD2. Trimming at V came to 5 bases and at J to 1 base, leaving 3 bases not matched to a gene. The CDR3 contains 14 residues. Germline CDR1 and CDR2: SNHLY and FYNGKV (reference sequence). The DNA read from the CDR3 is TGTGCCAGCAGCCCTGACTGGGGTCAAAACACCTTGTAC. Translation: CASSPDWGQNTLY. The full CDR3 is CASSPDWGQNTLYF.

This clone was picked up a small number of times. Germline and genes here are mouse. The CDR3 end falls 1 residue outside the read, so it is completed with the germline J gene. V gene TRBV26 combines with J gene TRBJ1-3, with D hard to call. The germline V gene has CDR1 KGHPV and CDR2 FQNQEV (reference sequence). The CDR3 contains 14 residues. Trimming removed 3 bases from V and 0 bases from J, with 6 bases in between. Here the CDR3 reads CASSLRDSGNTLYF. CDR3 DNA (partial): TGTGCCAGCAGTCTAAGGGATTCTGGAAATACGCTCTAT.

On this clone itself: The gene symbols are mouse symbols. The read is 1 residue too short to cover the CDR3 end, so that end is filled in from the germline J gene. This chain links TRBV3 with TRBJ2-5, with 8 nucleotides matching TRBD1. Germline V gene data show CDR1 as SNHLY and CDR2 as FYNGKV (reference sequence). The trim removed 4 bases at V and 7 bases at J, leaving 7 bases unmatched. This CDR3 has 14 amino acids. The CDR3 loop reads CASSSTGGGNTQYF. Partial CDR3 DNA: TGTGCCAGCAGCTCTACAGGGGGAGGAAACACCCAGTAC. Filled out from reference TRBV3 and TRBJ2-5, the complete variable domain reads GPKVLQIPSHQIIDMGQMVTLNCDPVSNHLYFYWYKQILGQQMEFLVNFYNGKVMEKSKLFKDQFSVERPDGSYFTLKIQPTALEDSAVYFCASSSTGGGNTQYFGPGTRLLVL.